The present T cell receptor (beta chain) was sequenced within a study of OX40 agonist ivuxolimab in advanced cancers. Turning to the study itself: Patients got intravenous ivuxolimab at 0.01 to 10 mg/kg every 2 weeks.

The V end lost 5 bases, the J end lost 2 bases, and 16 bases lay between the germline ends. The germline gives CDR1 MDHEN, CDR2 SYDVKM. This CDR3 region has 15 residues. Here immunoSEQ multiplex PCR was the method, and the copy in TCRdb shows in-frame clones only, minus some. The data show around 15,000 clones, over 60% seen once. Study-wide points: Low normalized clonal expansion also occurred in some nonresponding patients.

Remarks on this clone: The target antigen is unknown.

V is TRBV28 and J is TRBJ2-7; the D call may be TRBD1 or TRBD2 (5 bases each). This clonotype originated in an adult with an advanced solid tumor such as melanoma, head and neck, liver or kidney cancer. The sequenced sample was CD4+ or CD8+ T cells sorted from blood, obtained in a trial of the OX40 agonist ivuxolimab. The CDR3 bases are TGTGCCAGCAGTCATCCCCGGGACGAAGCCTACGAGCAGTACTTC. Protein: CASSHPRDEAYEQYF.